This T cell receptor (beta chain) emerged from a study of cytomegalovirus exposure and HLA in healthy donors. As for the study in general: Early released data comprised about 85 million unique TCRs from HLA-typed donors.

With 60 Vbeta and 13 Jbeta primers, the PCR was carried out. The method was immunoSEQ multiplex PCR; TCRdb's version includes in-frame clones alone and lacks a portion of them. The table lists around 130,000 clones, over 75% of them singletons. The CDR3 contains 16 residues. V was pared by 0 bases and J by 1 base, with 13 bases between. The germline CDR1 and CDR2 sequences are WNHNN and SYGVQD (reference sequence). Donors likely had unrecorded immune exposures despite being nominally healthy when sampled. What was sequenced was PBMCs. The chain combines TRBV10-1 with TRBJ2-7, with D possibly TRBD1 on 5 matching bases. The source of this sequence is a woman between 18 and 29 years old in good health and CMV-seronegative. The CDR3 protein is CASSESGQTSSYEQYF. CDR3 nucleotides: TGCGCCAGCAGTGAGTCGGGGCAAACCTCATCCTACGAGCAGTACTTC.